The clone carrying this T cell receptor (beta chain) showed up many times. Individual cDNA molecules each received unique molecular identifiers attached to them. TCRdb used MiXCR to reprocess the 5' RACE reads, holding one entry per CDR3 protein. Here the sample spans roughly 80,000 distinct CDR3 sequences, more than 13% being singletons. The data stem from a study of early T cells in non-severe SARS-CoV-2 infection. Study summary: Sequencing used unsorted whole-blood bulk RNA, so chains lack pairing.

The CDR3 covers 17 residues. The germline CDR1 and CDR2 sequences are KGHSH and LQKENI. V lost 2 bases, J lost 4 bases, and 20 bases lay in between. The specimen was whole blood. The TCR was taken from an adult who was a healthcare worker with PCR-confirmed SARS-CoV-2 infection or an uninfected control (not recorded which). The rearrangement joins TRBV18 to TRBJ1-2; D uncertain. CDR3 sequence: CASSPLNQDGSLYGYTF. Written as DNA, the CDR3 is TGTGCCAGCTCACCATTGAACCAGGACGGATCCCTCTATGGCTACACCTTC.